Listed below are T cell receptor beta chains from one sample, sequenced in a study of technical replicates of blood from several donors. Only in-frame clones appear in the TCRdb table, and some are missing; sequencing was by immunoSEQ multiplex PCR. The table has tens of thousands of clones, 95% seen once. Sequencing input: T cells isolated from PBMCs. Receptor source: a human donor in good health. Both conserved end residues are part of each CDR3.

TRBV7-2	TRBJ2-7	CASSLTAGYSYEQYF
TRBV7-8	TRBJ1-1	CASSLAGQGVTEAFF
TRBV18	TRBJ1-1	CASLQGLYTEAFF
TRBV5-5	TRBJ1-2	CASSPSGGSYGYTF
TRBV7-9	TRBJ1-5	CASSLATGQLDQPQHF
TRBV28	TRBJ2-7	CASSLRSRRYEQYF
TRBV19	TRBJ2-1	CASSIGLAGPYNEQFF
TRBV4-1	TRBJ2-7	CASSQKLAGTSHPYEQYF
TRBV11-2	TRBJ2-7	CASSRGGTYEQYF
TRBV15	TRBJ2-7	CATSRDESREQYF
TRBV10-1	TRBJ2-2	CASSRDTANTGELFF
TRBV19	TRBJ2-7	CASRQPGGEQYF
TRBV5-6	TRBJ2-7	CASSSVGTSGRIMSYEQYF
TRBV30	TRBJ2-3	CAWGGSSGSTDTQYF
TRBV5-1	TRBJ2-7	CASSLGGDSFREQYF
TRBV7-2	TRBJ1-1	CASSPRRDRNLNTEAFF
TRBV11-2	TRBJ2-7	CASSLATSGYYEQYF
TRBV5-1	TRBJ2-7	CASSLAGTSGALYEQYF
TRBV11-1	TRBJ2-2	CASSLWGQGSGELFF
TRBV19	TRBJ2-1	CASSIEGLAASSYNEQFF
TRBV7-3	TRBJ2-7	CASSFGTSGYYEQYF
TRBV11-2	TRBJ2-7	CASSGTRGEQYF
TRBV9	TRBJ2-5	CASSVGDRVQETQYF
TRBV28	TRBJ2-6	CASSFYPISGANVLTF
TRBV5-4	TRBJ2-7	CASSLGQGPYEQYF
TRBV6-5	TRBJ2-2	CASSYDRDDTGELFF
TRBV5-1	TRBJ2-5	CASSPMMGLAGVETQYF
TRBV2	TRBJ2-5	CASRLLSGGDQETQYF
TRBV9	TRBJ2-2	CASSVAGNTGELFF
TRBV28	TRBJ1-1	CASSLGQGQPRTEAFF
TRBV19	TRBJ2-7	CASSIEAASYEQYF
TRBV29-1	TRBJ1-2	CSVGRWTGGEFGGYTF
TRBV27	TRBJ2-4	CASSLRGGDLAKNIQYF
TRBV29-1	TRBJ2-7	CSVFTYEQYF
TRBV5-1	TRBJ2-1	CASSPVGGLYNEQFF
TRBV7-2	TRBJ1-5	CASSFSQVEPQHF
TRBV28	TRBJ2-1	CASSLLQGGTYNEQFF
TRBV19	TRBJ1-5	CASSPPGGLNQPQHF
TRBV5-1	TRBJ1-1	CASSWGTGNTEAFF
TRBV7-9	TRBJ1-2	CASSIRDGYGYTF
TRBV18	TRBJ1-2	CASSRSEKGYTF
TRBV6-1	TRBJ2-5	CASSRTYKETQYF
TRBV29-1	TRBJ2-5	CSVGPGETQYF
TRBV16	TRBJ1-2	CASSQDRTNYGYTF
TRBV11-2	TRBJ1-2	CASSLSGGGYTF
TRBV7-9	TRBJ2-5	CASSSIAETQYF
TRBV28	TRBJ2-7	CASSHGGSSYEQYF
TRBV7-8	TRBJ1-2	CASSPASSGLAPHRNSYGYTF
TRBV15	TRBJ2-1	CATSRSGGPPPQQFF